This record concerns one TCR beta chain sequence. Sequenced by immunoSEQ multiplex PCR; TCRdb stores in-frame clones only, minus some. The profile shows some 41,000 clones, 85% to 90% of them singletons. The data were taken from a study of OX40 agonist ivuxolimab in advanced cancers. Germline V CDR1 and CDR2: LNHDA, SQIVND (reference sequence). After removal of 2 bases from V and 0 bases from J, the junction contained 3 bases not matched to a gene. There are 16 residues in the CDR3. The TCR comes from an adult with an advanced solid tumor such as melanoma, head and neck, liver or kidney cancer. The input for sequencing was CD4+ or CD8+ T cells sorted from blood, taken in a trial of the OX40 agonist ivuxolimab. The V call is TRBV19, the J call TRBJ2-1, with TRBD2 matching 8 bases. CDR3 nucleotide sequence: TGTGCCAGTAGTATATCGGGGGGGGACTCCTACAATGAGCAGTTCTTC. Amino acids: CASSISGGDSYNEQFF. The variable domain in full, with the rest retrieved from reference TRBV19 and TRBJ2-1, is DGGITQSPKYLFRKEGQNVTLSCEQNLNHDAMYWYRQDPGQGLRLIYYSQIVNDFQKGDIAEGYSVSREKKESFPLTVTSAQKNPTAFYLCASSISGGDSYNEQFFGPGTRLTVL.